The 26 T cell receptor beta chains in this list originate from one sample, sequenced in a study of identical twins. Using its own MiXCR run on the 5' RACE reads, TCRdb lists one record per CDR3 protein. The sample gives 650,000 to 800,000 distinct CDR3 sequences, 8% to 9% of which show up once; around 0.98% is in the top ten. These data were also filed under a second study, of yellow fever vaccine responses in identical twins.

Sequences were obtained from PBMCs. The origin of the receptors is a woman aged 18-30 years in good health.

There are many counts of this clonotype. CDR3 residues: CSVYGTSASTDTQYF. The CDR3 DNA is TGCAGCGTCTACGGGACTAGCGCGAGCACAGATACGCAGTATTTT. The chain recombines TRBV29-1 with TRBJ2-3; 10 nucleotides align to TRBD2. Germline trimming cut 6 bases from V and 0 bases from J; bases unmatched to any gene: 6. The CDR3 covers 15 residues. Germline CDR1 is SQVTM and CDR2 is ANQGSEA.

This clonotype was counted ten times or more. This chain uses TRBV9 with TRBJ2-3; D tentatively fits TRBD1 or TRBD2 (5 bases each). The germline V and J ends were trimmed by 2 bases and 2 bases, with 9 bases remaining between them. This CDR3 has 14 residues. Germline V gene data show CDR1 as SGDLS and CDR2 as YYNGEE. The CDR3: CASSVGGPTDTQYF. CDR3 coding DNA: TGTGCCAGCAGCGTTGGGGGTCCCACAGATACGCAGTATTTT.

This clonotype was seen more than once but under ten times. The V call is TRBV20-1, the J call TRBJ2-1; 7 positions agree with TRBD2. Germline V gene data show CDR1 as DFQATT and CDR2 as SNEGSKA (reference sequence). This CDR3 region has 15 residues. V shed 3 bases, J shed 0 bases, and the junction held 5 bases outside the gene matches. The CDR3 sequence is CSARMASGSYNEQFF. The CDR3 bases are TGCAGTGCTAGGATGGCTAGCGGCTCCTACAATGAGCAGTTCTTC.

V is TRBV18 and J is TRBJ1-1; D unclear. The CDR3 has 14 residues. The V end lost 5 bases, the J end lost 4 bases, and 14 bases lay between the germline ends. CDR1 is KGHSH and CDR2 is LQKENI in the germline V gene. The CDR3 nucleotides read TGTGCCAGCTCATTTAACCATTACGGCACTGAAGCTTTCTTT. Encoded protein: CASSFNHYGTEAFF.

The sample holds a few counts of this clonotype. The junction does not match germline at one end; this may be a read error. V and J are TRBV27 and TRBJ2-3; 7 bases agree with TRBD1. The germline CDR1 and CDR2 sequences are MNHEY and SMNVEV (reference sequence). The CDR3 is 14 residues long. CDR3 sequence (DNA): TGTGCCAGCAGTTTACGGGACAGCATAGATACGCAGTATTTT. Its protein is CASSLRDSIDTQYF.

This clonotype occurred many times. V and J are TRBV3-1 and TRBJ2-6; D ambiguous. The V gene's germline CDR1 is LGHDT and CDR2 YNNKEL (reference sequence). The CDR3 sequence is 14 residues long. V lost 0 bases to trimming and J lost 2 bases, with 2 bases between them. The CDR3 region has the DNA TGTGCCAGCAGCCAAGATCCTGGGGCCAACGTCCTGACTTTC. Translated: CASSQDPGANVLTF.

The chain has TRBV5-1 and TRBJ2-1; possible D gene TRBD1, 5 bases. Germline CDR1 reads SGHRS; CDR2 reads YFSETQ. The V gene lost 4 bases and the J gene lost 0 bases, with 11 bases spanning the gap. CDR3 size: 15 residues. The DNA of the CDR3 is TGCGCCAGCAGCGGGGCGGTAAGCTCCTACAATGAGCAGTTCTTC. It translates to CASSGAVSSYNEQFF.

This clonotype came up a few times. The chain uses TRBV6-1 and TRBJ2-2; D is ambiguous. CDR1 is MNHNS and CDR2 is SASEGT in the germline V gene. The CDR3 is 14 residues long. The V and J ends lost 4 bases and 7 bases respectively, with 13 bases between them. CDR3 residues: CASSAPAGVGELFF. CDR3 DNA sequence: TGTGCCAGCAGTGCCCCCGCCGGAGTCGGGGAGCTGTTTTTT.

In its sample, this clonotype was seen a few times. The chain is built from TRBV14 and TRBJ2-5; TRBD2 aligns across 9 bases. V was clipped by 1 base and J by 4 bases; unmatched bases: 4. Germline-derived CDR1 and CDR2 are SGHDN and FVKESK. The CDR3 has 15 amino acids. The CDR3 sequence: CASSQVMREGETQYF. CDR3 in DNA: TGTGCCAGCAGCCAAGTAATGCGGGAGGGAGAGACCCAGTACTTC.

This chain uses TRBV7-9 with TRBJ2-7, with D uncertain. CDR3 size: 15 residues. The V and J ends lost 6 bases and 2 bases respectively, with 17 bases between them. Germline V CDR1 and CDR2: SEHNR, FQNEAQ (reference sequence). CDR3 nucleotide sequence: TGTGCCAGCAGACCCCCTCGGGTTCGGACCTACGAGCAGTACTTC. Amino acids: CASRPPRVRTYEQYF.

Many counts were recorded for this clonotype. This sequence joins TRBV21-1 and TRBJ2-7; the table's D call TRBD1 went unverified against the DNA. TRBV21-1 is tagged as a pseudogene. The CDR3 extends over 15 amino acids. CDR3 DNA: TGTGCCAGCAGCCGTCTCTCAGGGGGGACCTACGAGCAGTACTTC. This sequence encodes CASSRLSGGTYEQYF.

Here the CDR3 reads CASSATVGGKGQYF. DNA for the CDR3: TGTGCCAGCTCAGCAACAGTAGGAGGAAAGGGGCAGTATTTT. The chain uses TRBV18 and TRBJ2-3; perhaps TRBD2 as D (5 bases). The CDR3 length is 14 residues. Germline V gene lookup returns CDR1 KGHSH and CDR2 LQKENI. Trimming left V 5 bases short and J 11 bases short, with 20 bases between.

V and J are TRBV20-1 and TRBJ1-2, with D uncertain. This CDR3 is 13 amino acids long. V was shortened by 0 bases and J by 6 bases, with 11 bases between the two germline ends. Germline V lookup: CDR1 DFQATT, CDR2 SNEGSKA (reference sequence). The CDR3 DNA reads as TGCAGTGCTAGAGATTGGGGTTTGAATGGCTACACCTTC. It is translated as CSARDWGLNGYTF.

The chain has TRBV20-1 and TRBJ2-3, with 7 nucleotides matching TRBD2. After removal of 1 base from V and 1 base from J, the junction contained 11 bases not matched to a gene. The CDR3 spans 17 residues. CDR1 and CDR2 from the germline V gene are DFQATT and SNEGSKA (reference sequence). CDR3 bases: TGCAGTGCTAGAGTTCCTAGCGGCATTGCGGGCACAGATACGCAGTATTTT. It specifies CSARVPSGIAGTDTQYF.

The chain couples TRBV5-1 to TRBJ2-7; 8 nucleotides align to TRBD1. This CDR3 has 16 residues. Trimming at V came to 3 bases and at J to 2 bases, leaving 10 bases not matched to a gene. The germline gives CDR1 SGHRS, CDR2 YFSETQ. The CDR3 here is CASSSMTGANPYEQYF. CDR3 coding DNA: TGCGCCAGCAGCTCTATGACAGGGGCGAACCCCTACGAGCAGTACTTC.

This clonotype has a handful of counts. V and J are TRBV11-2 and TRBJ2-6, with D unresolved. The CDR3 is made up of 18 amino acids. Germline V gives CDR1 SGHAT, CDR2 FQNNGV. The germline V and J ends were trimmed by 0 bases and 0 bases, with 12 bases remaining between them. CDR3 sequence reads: CASSLDPVRISGANVLTF. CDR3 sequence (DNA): TGTGCCAGCAGCTTAGACCCGGTACGAATCTCTGGGGCCAACGTCCTGACTTTC.

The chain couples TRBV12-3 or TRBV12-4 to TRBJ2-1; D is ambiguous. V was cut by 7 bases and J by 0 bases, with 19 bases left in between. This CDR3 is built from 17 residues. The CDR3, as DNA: TGTGCCAGCACCTTAGAGGTCGCGGAAAGCTCCTACAATGAGCAGTTCTTC. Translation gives CASTLEVAESSYNEQFF.

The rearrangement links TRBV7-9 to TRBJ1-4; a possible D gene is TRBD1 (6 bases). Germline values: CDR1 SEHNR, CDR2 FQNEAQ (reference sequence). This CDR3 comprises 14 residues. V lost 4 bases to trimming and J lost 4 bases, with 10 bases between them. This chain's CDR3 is CASSSPQGNEKLFF. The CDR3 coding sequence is TGTGCCAGCAGCTCTCCACAGGGTAATGAAAAACTGTTTTTT.

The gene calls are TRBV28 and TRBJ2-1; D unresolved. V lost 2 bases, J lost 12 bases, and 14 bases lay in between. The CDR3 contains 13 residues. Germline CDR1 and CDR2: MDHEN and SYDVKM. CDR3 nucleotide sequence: TGTGCCAGCAGTTTACCCCGCGCCTTTGGGCAGTTCTTC. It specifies CASSLPRAFGQFF.

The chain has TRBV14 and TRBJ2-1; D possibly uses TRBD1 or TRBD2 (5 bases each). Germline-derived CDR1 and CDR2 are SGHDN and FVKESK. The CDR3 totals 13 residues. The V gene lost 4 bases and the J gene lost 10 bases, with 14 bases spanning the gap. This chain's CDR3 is CASSPPGTREQFF. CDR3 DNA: TGTGCCAGCAGCCCACCCGGGACCAGGGAGCAGTTCTTC.

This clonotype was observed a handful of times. CDR3 region: CASSISGGARVEQFF. The CDR3 bases are TGTGCCAGCAGCATCAGCGGGGGGGCGAGGGTTGAGCAGTTCTTC. This chain links TRBV6-1 with TRBJ2-1; TRBD2 matches at 10 bases. The length of the CDR3 is 15 residues. V shed 6 bases, J shed 9 bases, and the junction held 11 bases outside the gene matches. The V gene's germline CDR1 is MNHNS and CDR2 SASEGT.

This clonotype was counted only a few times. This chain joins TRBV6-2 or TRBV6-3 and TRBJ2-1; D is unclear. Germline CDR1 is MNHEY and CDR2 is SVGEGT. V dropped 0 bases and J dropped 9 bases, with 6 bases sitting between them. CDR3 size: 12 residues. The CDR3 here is CASSYSQPEQFF. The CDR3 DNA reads TGTGCCAGCAGTTACTCACAGCCTGAGCAGTTCTTC.

The CDR3 region has the DNA TGTGCCAGCAGCCAAGCTAGCGGGAGGACCAATGAGCAGTTCTTC. Residues: CASSQASGRTNEQFF. J is TRBJ2-1 and V is TRBV3-1; 11 bases map to TRBD2. The V segment lost 1 base and the J segment 6 bases; nucleotides outside the gene matches: 2. Germline CDR1 reads LGHDT; CDR2 reads YNNKEL (reference sequence). CDR3 length: 15 amino acids.

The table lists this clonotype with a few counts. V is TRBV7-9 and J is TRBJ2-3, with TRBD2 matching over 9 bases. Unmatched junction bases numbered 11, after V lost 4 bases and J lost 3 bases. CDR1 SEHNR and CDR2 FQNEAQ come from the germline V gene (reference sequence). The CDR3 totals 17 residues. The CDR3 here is CASSYRGAGGLTDTQYF. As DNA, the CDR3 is TGTGCCAGCAGCTACAGGGGTGCGGGAGGGCTGACAGATACGCAGTATTTT.

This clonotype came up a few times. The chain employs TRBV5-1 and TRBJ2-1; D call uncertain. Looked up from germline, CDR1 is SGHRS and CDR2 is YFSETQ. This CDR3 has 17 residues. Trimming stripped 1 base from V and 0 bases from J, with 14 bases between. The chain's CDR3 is CASSLLVGGTSYNEQFF. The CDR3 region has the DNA TGCGCCAGCAGCTTGTTAGTGGGCGGAACCTCCTACAATGAGCAGTTCTTC. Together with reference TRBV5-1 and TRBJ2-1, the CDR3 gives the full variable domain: KAGVTQTPRYLIKTRGQQVTLSCSPISGHRSVSWYQQTPGQGLQFLFEYFSETQRNKGNFPGRFSGRQFSNSRSEMNVSTLELGDSALYLCASSLLVGGTSYNEQFFGPGTRLTVL.

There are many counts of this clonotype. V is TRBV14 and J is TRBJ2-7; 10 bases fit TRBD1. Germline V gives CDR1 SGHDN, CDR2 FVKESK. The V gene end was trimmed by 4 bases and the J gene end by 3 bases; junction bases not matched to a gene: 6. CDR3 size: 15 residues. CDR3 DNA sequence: TGTGCCAGCAGCCCTACCGGGACAGGGGTCTACGAGCAGTACTTC. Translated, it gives CASSPTGTGVYEQYF.